This TCR beta chain was obtained from a study of cytomegalovirus exposure and HLA in healthy donors. Study-wide results and caveats: TRBV6-2, TRBV6-3 and some other V segments were excluded as indistinguishable. Productive rates of about 87% or about 30% were seen for most TCR beta V segments in an earlier analysis. Upon later analysis, HLA-associated TCR beta chains proved more clonally expanded than other, equally common chains.

A multiplex PCR was run with 60 Vbeta primers and 13 Jbeta primers. This table comes from immunoSEQ multiplex PCR, and its TCRdb copy is limited to in-frame clones, with some not included. The sample yields some 100,000 clones, about 80% seen once. On this clone itself: Antigen unknown.

Regarding donors, all were healthy bone marrow donors. Per the germline V gene, CDR1 is MNHNS and CDR2 is SASEGT. V was trimmed by 5 bases and J by 2 bases, leaving 10 bases between them. This CDR3 is built from 13 residues. What was sequenced was PBMCs. The V call is TRBV6-1, the J call TRBJ2-7; D may be TRBD1 (6 bases). This clonotype was sampled from a male donor in good health and CMV-seropositive. The CDR3 is CASSKQGPYEQYF. The DNA for the CDR3 is TGTGCCAGCAGTAAACAGGGTCCCTACGAGCAGTACTTC.